Presented here are 18 T cell receptor beta chains from one specimen sequenced in a study of cytomegalovirus exposure and HLA in healthy donors. Some clones are missing from TCRdb's copy, which holds only in-frame ones; the method was immunoSEQ multiplex PCR. Of over 200,000 clones listed, 90% are singletons. The sequenced material came from PBMCs. Receptor source: a woman under 40 in good health and CMV-seronegative.

This sequence joins TRBV5-1 and TRBJ2-3, with TRBD1 matching over 8 bases. CDR1 and CDR2 from the germline V gene are SGHRS and YFSETQ. The CDR3 runs 18 residues. J lost 5 bases, V lost 0 bases, and 14 bases had no gene match. CDR3 bases: TGCGCCAGCAGCTTGGCGATCCTCCGGGACAGGTCGCAAGATACGCAGTATTTT. As protein: CASSLAILRDRSQDTQYF.

This clone occurred once. The chain is built from TRBV5-1 and TRBJ2-7; D may be TRBD1 (6 bases). From germline, CDR1 is SGHRS and CDR2 YFSETQ. The CDR3 has 14 amino acids. V was shortened by 5 bases and J by 2 bases, with 14 bases between the two germline ends. As DNA, the CDR3 is TGCGCCAGCAGGAATTCCGGGACACCCTACGAGCAGTACTTC. This codes for CASRNSGTPYEQYF.

This chain links TRBV28 with TRBJ2-1; 10 bases line up with TRBD1. The CDR3 contains 17 residues. CDR1 and CDR2 (germline): MDHEN, SYDVKM. The V and J ends lost 7 bases and 2 bases, in that order; junction bases with no gene match: 11. Written as DNA, the CDR3 is TGTGCCAGCATTCGAACCCCCGGGACAGGGGCCTACAATGAGCAGTTCTTC. Its protein product is CASIRTPGTGAYNEQFF.

The V call is TRBV19, the J call TRBJ2-3, with 16 bases fitting TRBD2. CDR1 and CDR2 from the germline V gene are LNHDA and SQIVND (reference sequence). With V trimmed by 10 bases and J by 0 bases, 13 bases remained unmatched. This CDR3 spans 19 amino acids. The CDR3 sequence: CANKWGLAGGPRSTDTQYF. Written as DNA, the CDR3 is TGTGCCAACAAATGGGGACTAGCGGGAGGGCCGCGGAGCACAGATACGCAGTATTTT.

The chain couples TRBV11-2 to TRBJ2-3, with unresolved D. Looked up from germline, CDR1 is SGHAT and CDR2 is FQNNGV. Trimming removed 1 base from V and 2 bases from J, with 7 bases in between. This CDR3 has 14 residues. The CDR3 DNA reads as TGTGCCAGCAGCTTAGTCCACTCCACAGATACGCAGTATTTT. This codes for CASSLVHSTDTQYF.

This clone was seen just once. The J gene is TRBJ2-7, the V gene TRBV7-2, with 7 bases aligning to TRBD1. Germline V lookup: CDR1 SGHTA, CDR2 FQGNSA. CDR3 length equals 15 residues. J lost 3 bases, V lost 4 bases, and 9 bases had no gene match. The CDR3 here is CASSSQGDRNYEQYF. CDR3 bases: TGTGCCAGCAGCTCCCAAGGGGACAGAAACTACGAGCAGTACTTC.

Comment on this clone: Other DNA sequences within the sample encode an identical CDR3. DNA of the CDR3: TGTGCCAGCAGTTTCCGGGACAGTTCCTACGAGCAGTACTTC. It specifies CASSFRDSSYEQYF. The V and J genes are TRBV27 and TRBJ2-7, with 7 bases that match TRBD1. This CDR3 comprises 14 residues. Germline CDR1 is MNHEY and CDR2 is SMNVEV (reference sequence). The V segment lost 3 bases and the J segment 1 base; nucleotides outside the gene matches: 3.

CDR3 nucleotide sequence: TGTGCCAGCAGTAAGACAGGGGGGGAGACCCAGTACTTC. It is translated as CASSKTGGETQYF. V gene TRBV27 combines with J gene TRBJ2-5; 9 nucleotides agree with TRBD1. CDR1 and CDR2 from the germline V gene are MNHEY and SMNVEV (reference sequence). The CDR3 runs 13 residues. V lost 5 bases, J lost 5 bases, and 3 bases stayed unmatched.

The J gene is TRBJ1-1, the V gene TRBV4-3, with D maybe TRBD1 (5 bases). Trimming cost V 1 base and J 4 bases, with 19 bases left between them. Germline assignment: CDR1 LGHNA and CDR2 YSLEER. The CDR3 contains 17 residues. The CDR3 DNA follows: TGCGCCAGCAGCCAAGCGTTTTCCTGGGGGGTCGGCACTGAAGCTTTCTTT. It codes for CASSQAFSWGVGTEAFF.

This chain uses TRBV2 with TRBJ2-5; 7 positions agree with TRBD2. There are 16 residues in the CDR3. The germline V gene has CDR1 SNHLY and CDR2 FYNNEI. V lost 8 bases to trimming and J lost 1 base; unmatched junction nucleotides: 13. The CDR3 nucleotides are TGTGCCAGCGGACCCCTCAGGGAGGGAGGCCAAGAGACCCAGTACTTC. Protein sequence: CASGPLREGGQETQYF.

The chain couples TRBV5-1 to TRBJ2-1; TRBD1 matches 12 bases. The ends lost 4 bases at V and 7 bases at J; junction bases unmatched: 9. In germline, CDR1 is SGHRS, CDR2 YFSETQ. This CDR3 comprises 16 residues. CDR3 region: CASSLAGTGGRNEQFF. CDR3 bases: TGCGCCAGCAGCCTGGCCGGGACAGGGGGCCGGAATGAGCAGTTCTTC.

The rearrangement uses TRBV6-1 and TRBJ2-1; no reliable D call. Germline V gene lookup returns CDR1 MNHNS and CDR2 SASEGT. Trimming cost V 0 bases and J 0 bases, with 9 bases left between them. The CDR3 contains 16 residues. The CDR3 sequence: CASSEADRTSYNEQFF. CDR3 DNA: TGTGCCAGCAGTGAAGCAGACCGTACCTCCTACAATGAGCAGTTCTTC.

This clone came up many times. The chain combines TRBV25-1 with TRBJ2-2, with TRBD2 matching 7 bases. The length of the CDR3 is 16 residues. The germline V gene has CDR1 MGHDK and CDR2 SYGVNS. V trimming: 3 bases; J trimming: 2 bases; junction bases outside the gene matches: 6. The CDR3 is CASSESVAGNTGELFF. The CDR3 bases are TGTGCCAGCAGTGAGTCGGTAGCGGGTAACACCGGGGAGCTGTTTTTT.

This CDR3 reads CASRVGFNEKLFF. CDR3 in DNA: TGTGCCAGCAGGGTGGGGTTTAATGAAAAACTGTTTTTT. The rearrangement joins TRBV6-6 to TRBJ1-4; D unclear. Germline assignment: CDR1 MNHNY and CDR2 SVGAGI (reference sequence). V lost 6 bases and J 4 bases, leaving 9 bases between the germline ends. This CDR3 spans 13 amino acids.

This clone is a singleton in its sample. The gene calls are TRBV4-3 and TRBJ2-7; no reliable D call. Germline CDR1 is LGHNA and CDR2 is YSLEER. Trimming took off 3 bases at V and 3 bases at J, with 15 bases between the two ends. CDR3 length: 15 amino acids. CDR3 amino acids: CASSHQRPFLYEQYF. CDR3 sequence (DNA): TGCGCCAGCAGCCACCAGAGGCCTTTCCTCTACGAGCAGTACTTC.

DNA for the CDR3: TGCAGCGTAACCAGGGGGTCCGAGCAGTACTTC. Protein product: CSVTRGSEQYF. The chain links TRBV29-1 to TRBJ2-7, with 7 positions matching TRBD1. Germline trimming cut 6 bases from V and 6 bases from J; bases unmatched to any gene: 5. From germline, CDR1 is SQVTM and CDR2 ANQGSEA. This CDR3 contains 11 residues.

The CDR3 DNA follows: TGTGCCAGCAGGATGGCAGGGTCGGCCGGGGAGCTGTTTTTT. It is translated as CASRMAGSAGELFF. The genes are TRBV28 and TRBJ2-2; D may be TRBD1 (5 bases). The germline V and J ends were trimmed by 6 bases and 6 bases, with 14 bases remaining between them. Germline CDR1 MDHEN, CDR2 SYDVKM. The CDR3 totals 14 residues.

The chain recombines TRBV28 with TRBJ2-2; tentatively, D is TRBD2 (5 bases). This CDR3 region has 16 residues. Germline loops: CDR1 MDHEN, CDR2 SYDVKM. V was cut by 8 bases and J by 0 bases, with 16 bases left in between. The CDR3 DNA is TGTGCCAGCTCTAACCCTCCTAGCTCGAACACCGGGGAGCTGTTTTTT. Translating it yields CASSNPPSSNTGELFF. Full variable domain (remainder filled in from reference TRBV28 and TRBJ2-2): DVKVTQSSRYLVKRTGEKVFLECVQDMDHENMFWYRQDPGLGLRLIYFSYDVKMKEKGDIPEGYSVSREKKERFSLILESASTNQTSMYLCASSNPPSSNTGELFFGEGSRLTVL.